This TCR beta chain was captured in a study of CD8+ T cells in alopecia areata. Germline CDR1 is SEHNR and CDR2 is FQNEAQ (reference sequence). V lost 4 bases to trimming and J lost 2 bases, with 9 bases between them. The CDR3 length is 14 residues. Regarding treatment: oral pan-JAK inhibitor, 5-10 mg twice daily. RNA was isolated and reverse transcribed to cDNA, the sequencing template. Repertoires were generated with immunoSEQ multiplex PCR, while TCRdb's copy carries only in-frame clones and drops some. The table includes roughly 100,000 clones, 85% to 90% detected once. This sequence joins TRBV7-9 and TRBJ1-3, with D uncertain. Material: CD8+ T cells sorted from blood, obtained between weeks 30 and 35, from a patient treated with tofacitinib. This clonotype was sampled from a human donor with alopecia areata. The CDR3 DNA reads TGTGCCAGCAGCTCCGGTGGGACTGGAAACACCATATATTTT. Amino acids: CASSSGGTGNTIYF. The full variable domain, rest sourced from reference TRBV7-9 and TRBJ1-3, is DTGVSQNPRHKITKRGQNVTFRCDPISEHNRLYWYRQTLGQGPEFLTYFQNEAQLEKSRLLSDRFSAERPKGSFSTLEIQRTEQGDSAMYLCASSSGGTGNTIYFGEGSWLTVV.